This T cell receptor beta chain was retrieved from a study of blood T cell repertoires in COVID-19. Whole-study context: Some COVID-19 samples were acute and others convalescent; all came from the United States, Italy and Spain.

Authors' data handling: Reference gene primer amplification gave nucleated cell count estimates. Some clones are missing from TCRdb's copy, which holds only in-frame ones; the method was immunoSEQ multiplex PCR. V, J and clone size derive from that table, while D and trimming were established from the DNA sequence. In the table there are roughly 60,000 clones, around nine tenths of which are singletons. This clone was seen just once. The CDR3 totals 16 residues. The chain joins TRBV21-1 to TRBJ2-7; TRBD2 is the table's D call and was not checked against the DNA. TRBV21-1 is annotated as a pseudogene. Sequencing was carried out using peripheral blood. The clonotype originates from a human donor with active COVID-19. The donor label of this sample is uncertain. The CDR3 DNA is TGTGCCAGCAGCCTTGGGGCCGGGAGGGCACCCTACGAGCAGTACTTC. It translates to CASSLGAGRAPYEQYF.